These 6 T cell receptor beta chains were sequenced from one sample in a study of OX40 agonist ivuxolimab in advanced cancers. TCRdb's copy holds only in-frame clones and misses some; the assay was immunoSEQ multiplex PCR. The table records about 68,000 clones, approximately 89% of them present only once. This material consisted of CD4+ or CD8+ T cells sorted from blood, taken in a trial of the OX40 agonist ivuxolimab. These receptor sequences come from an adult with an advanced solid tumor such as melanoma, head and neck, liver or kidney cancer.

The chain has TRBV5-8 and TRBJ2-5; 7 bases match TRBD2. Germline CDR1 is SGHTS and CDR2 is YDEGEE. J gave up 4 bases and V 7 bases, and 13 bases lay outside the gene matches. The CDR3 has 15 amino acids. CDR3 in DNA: TGTGCCAGCCCCCCCAGCGGGGTCCTTCGAGAGACCCAGTACTTC. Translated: CASPPSGVLRETQYF.

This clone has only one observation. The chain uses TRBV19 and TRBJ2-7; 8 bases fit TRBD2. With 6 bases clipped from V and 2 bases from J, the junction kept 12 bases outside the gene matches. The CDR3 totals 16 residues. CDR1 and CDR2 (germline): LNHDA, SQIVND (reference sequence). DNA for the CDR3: TGTGCCAGTAGAACTTCCGGGACTAGGGGGGCCTACGAGCAGTACTTC. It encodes CASRTSGTRGAYEQYF.

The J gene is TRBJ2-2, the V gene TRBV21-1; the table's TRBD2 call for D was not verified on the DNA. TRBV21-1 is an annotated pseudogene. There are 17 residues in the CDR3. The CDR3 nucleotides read TGTGCCAGCAGCATGGGGCGGGGGGCCTCGAACACCGGGGAGCTGTTTTTT. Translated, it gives CASSMGRGASNTGELFF.

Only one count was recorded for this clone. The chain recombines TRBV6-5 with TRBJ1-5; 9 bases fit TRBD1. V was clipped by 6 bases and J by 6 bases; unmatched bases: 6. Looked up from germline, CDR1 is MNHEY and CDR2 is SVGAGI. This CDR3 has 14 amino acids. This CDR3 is CASRGQGRSQPQHF. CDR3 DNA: TGTGCCAGCAGGGGACAGGGAAGGAGTCAGCCCCAGCATTTT.

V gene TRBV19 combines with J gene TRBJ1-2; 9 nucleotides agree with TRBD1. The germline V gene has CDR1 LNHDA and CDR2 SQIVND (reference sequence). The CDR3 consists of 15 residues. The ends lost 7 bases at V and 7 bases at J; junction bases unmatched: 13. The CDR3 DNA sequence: TGTGCCAGTAACACGCCGGGACAGGGCAATGGTGGCTACACCTTC. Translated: CASNTPGQGNGGYTF.

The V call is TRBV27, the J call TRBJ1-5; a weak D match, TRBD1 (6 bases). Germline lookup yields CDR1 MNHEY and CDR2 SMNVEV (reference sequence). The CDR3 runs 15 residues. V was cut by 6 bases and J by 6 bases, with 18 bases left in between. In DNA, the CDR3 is TGTGCCAGCAGCACCGCGGGGGGGCCCCCTCAGCCCCAGCATTTT. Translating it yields CASSTAGGPPQPQHF.